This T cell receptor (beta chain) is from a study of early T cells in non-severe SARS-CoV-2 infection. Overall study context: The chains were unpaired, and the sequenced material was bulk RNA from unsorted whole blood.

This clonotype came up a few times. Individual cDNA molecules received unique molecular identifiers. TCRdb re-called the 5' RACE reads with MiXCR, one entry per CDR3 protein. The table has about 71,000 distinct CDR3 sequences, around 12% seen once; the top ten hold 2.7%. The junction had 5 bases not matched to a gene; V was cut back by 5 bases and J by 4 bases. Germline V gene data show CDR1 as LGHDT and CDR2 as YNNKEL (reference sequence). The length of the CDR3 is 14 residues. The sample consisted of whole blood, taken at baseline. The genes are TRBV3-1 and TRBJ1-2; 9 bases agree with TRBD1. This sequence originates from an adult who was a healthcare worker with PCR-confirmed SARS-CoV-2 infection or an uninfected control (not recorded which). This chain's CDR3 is CASSVRDRAYGYTF. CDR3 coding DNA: TGTGCCAGCAGCGTCCGGGACAGGGCCTATGGCTACACCTTC.